These 9 T cell receptor beta chains came from one sample sequenced in a study of blood T cells in healthy people across ages (dated by TCRdb to 2013 to 2016). The library relied on 5' RACE. Sequenced on an Illumina HiSeq 2500. A second 7 to 11 cycle PCR used a sample-barcoded 5' primer and a J-beta primer mix. TCRdb trimmed public reads at Q25 via fastp, called clones via MiXCR and kept in-frame beta chains. Identical CDR3 protein sequences are pooled into one entry, listed with their most common genes and DNA. The sample data list about 640,000 distinct CDR3 sequences, and roughly three fifths of these were observed just once. Together, the top ten hold more than 35% of the sample. Sequenced material: blood. The receptors here all came from a man aged 60-69 years in good health.

This clonotype turned up a few times. The chain uses TRBV2 and TRBJ1-4; D may be TRBD1 (6 bases). The CDR3 sequence is 13 residues long. Trimming took 6 bases from V and 1 from J, leaving 6 bases between them. Germline loops: CDR1 SNHLY, CDR2 FYNNEI. In DNA form, the CDR3 reads TGTGCCAGCAGGACAGGAACTAATGAAAAACTGTTTTTT. Protein sequence: CASRTGTNEKLFF.

The chain joins TRBV3-1 to TRBJ2-4, with D perhaps matching TRBD1 (6 bases). V was cut by 4 bases and J by 8 bases, with 18 bases left in between. This CDR3 has 15 amino acids. Germline V gene lookup returns CDR1 LGHDT and CDR2 YNNKEL (reference sequence). The CDR3 reads CASSPRTAANYIQYF. The CDR3 coding sequence is TGTGCCAGCAGCCCTAGGACAGCTGCTAATTACATTCAGTACTTC.

The chain carries TRBV15 and TRBJ2-1, with TRBD2 identical over 9 bases. Germline trimming cut 1 base from V and 4 bases from J; bases unmatched to any gene: 8. CDR1 and CDR2 from the germline V gene are LNHNV and YYDKDF (reference sequence). The CDR3 has 17 residues. CDR3 DNA sequence: TGTGCCACCAGCAGAGTTGTGATAACTAGCGGGTACAATGAGCAGTTCTTC. Translating gives CATSRVVITSGYNEQFF.

This clonotype was found a few times. The CDR3 region is CASSQGLAHNEQFF. CDR3 nucleotides: TGTGCCAGCAGCCAAGGACTAGCTCACAATGAGCAGTTCTTC. The chain joins TRBV4-2 to TRBJ2-1; 7 bases fit TRBD2. The CDR3 has 14 residues. CDR1 is LGHNA and CDR2 is YNFKEQ in the germline V gene. Trimming at V came to 1 base and at J to 5 bases, leaving 2 bases not matched to a gene.

The chain is built from TRBV28 and TRBJ2-2; D is possibly TRBD1 (7 bases). CDR3 length: 14 amino acids. V dropped 4 bases and J dropped 5 bases, with 11 bases sitting between them. Looked up from germline, CDR1 is MDHEN and CDR2 is SYDVKM. CDR3 amino acids: CASSSAGGTGELFF. The CDR3 DNA follows: TGTGCCAGCAGTTCCGCAGGGGGGACCGGGGAGCTGTTTTTT.

The V and J genes are TRBV4-2 and TRBJ1-6; D gene uncertain. CDR3 length: 13 residues. The germline CDR1 and CDR2 sequences are LGHNA and YNFKEQ. V shed 3 bases and J shed 7 bases, with 7 bases lying between them. CDR3: CASSQAKNSPLHF. The CDR3 DNA reads TGTGCCAGCAGCCAGGCTAAAAATTCACCCCTCCACTTT.

The chain recombines TRBV6-6 with TRBJ1-2, with 7 bases matching TRBD1. V was clipped by 2 bases and J by 0 bases; unmatched bases: 6. The germline gives CDR1 MNHNY, CDR2 SVGAGI (reference sequence). The CDR3 totals 16 residues. In DNA, the CDR3 is TGTGCCAGCAGTTACGCCGACAGGGTATCTAACTATGGCTACACCTTC. Translating it yields CASSYADRVSNYGYTF.

J is TRBJ1-1 and V is TRBV7-8, with D unresolved. The CDR3 length is 14 residues. Germline loops: CDR1 SGHVS, CDR2 FQNEAQ. V was pared by 6 bases and J by 1 base, with 12 bases between. This CDR3 reads CASSPTRENTEAFF. The CDR3 DNA is TGTGCCAGCAGTCCCACGCGGGAGAACACTGAAGCTTTCTTT.

V is TRBV4-2 and J is TRBJ2-3; D may be TRBD2 (6 bases). The CDR3 length is 15 residues. Germline values: CDR1 LGHNA, CDR2 YNFKEQ. With 1 base removed from V and 3 bases from J, the gap between germline ends came to 11 bases. The CDR3 coding sequence is TGTGCCAGCAGCCAAGGGGCAGGGACTACAGATACGCAGTATTTT. Translation gives CASSQGAGTTDTQYF.